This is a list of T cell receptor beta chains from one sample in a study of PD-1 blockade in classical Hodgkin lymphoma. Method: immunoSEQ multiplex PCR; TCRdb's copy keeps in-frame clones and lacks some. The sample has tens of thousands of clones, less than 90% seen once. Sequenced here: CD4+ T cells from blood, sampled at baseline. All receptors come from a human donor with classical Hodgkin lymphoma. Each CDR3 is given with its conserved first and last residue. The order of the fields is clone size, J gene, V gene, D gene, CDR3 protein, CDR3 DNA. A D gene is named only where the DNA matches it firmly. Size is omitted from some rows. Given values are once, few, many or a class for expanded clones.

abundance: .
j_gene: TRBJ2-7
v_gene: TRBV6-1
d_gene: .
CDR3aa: CASRWDNSYEQYF
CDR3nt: TGTGCCAGCAGGTGGGACAACTCCTACGAGCAGTACTTC

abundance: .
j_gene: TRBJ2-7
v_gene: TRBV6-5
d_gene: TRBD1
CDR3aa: CASSYSGTGVGEQYF
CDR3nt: TGTGCCAGCAGTTACTCCGGGACAGGGGTAGGGGAGCAGTACTTC

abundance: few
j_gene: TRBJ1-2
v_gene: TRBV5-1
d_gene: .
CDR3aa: CASSLDTSNYGYTF
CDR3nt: TGCGCCAGCAGCCTGGACACTTCTAACTATGGCTACACCTTC

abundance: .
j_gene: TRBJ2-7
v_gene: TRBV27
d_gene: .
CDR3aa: CASSLMVGPLVSYEQYF
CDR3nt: TGTGCCAGCAGTCTAATGGTAGGCCCGCTTGTATCCTACGAGCAGTACTTC

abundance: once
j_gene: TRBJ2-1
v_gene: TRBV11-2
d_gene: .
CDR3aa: CASSSVGGGRDNNEQFF
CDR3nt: TGTGCCAGCAGTTCCGTCGGCGGAGGGAGGGACAACAATGAGCAGTTCTTC

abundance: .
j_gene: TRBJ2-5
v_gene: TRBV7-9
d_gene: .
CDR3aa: CASSRQETQYF
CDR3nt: TGTGCCAGCTCCAGGCAAGAGACCCAGTACTTC

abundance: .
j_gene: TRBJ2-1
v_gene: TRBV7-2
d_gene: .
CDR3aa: CASSLGQGSNNEQFF
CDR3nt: TGTGCCAGCAGCCTGGGGCAGGGGAGCAACAATGAGCAGTTCTTC

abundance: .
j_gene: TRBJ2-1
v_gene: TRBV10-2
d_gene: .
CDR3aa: CASSEFSYNEQFF
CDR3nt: TGCGCCAGCAGTGAATTTTCCTACAATGAGCAGTTCTTC

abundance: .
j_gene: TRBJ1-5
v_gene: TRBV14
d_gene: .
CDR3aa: CASSPDMGQPQHF
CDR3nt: TGTGCCAGCAGCCCAGACATGGGACAGCCCCAGCATTTT

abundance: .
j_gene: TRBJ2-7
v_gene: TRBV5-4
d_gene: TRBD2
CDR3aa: CASSLGPSGGESYEQYF
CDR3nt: TGTGCCAGCAGCTTGGGACCTAGCGGGGGGGAATCCTACGAGCAGTACTTC

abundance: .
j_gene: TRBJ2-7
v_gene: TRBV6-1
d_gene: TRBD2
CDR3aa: CASSEALRAGGRGGEQYF
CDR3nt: TGTGCCAGCAGTGAAGCGCTTCGAGCGGGAGGAAGGGGGGGGGAGCAGTACTTC

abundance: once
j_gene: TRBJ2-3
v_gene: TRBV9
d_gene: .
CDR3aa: CASSVAGAGTDTQYF
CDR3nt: TGTGCCAGCAGCGTAGCGGGGGCCGGCACAGATACGCAGTATTTT

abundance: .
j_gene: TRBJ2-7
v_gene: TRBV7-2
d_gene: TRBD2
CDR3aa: CASNEREEISYEQYF
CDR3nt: TGTGCCAGCAATGAGCGGGAAGAGATCTCCTACGAGCAGTACTTC

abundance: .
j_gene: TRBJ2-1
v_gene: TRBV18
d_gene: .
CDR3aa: CASSPRLAGGTEEQFF
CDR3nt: TGTGCCAGCTCACCACGGTTGGCGGGTGGGACTGAGGAGCAGTTCTTC

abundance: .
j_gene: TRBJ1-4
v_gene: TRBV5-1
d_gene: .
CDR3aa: CASSLDPATNEKLFF
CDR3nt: TGCGCCAGCAGCTTGGACCCGGCAACTAATGAAAAACTGTTTTTT

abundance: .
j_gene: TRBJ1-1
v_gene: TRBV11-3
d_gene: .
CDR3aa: CASSLAPNTEAFF
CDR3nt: TGTGCCAGCAGCTTAGCTCCGAACACTGAAGCTTTCTTT

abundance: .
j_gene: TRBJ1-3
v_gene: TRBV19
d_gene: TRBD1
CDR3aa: CASSIRRDSNSGNTIYF
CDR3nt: TGTGCCAGTAGTATCCGACGGGACAGCAACTCTGGAAACACCATATATTTT

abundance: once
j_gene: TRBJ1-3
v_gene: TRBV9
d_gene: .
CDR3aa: CASSVGGTGNTIYF
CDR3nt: TGTGCCAGCAGCGTAGGAGGGACAGGAAACACCATATATTTT

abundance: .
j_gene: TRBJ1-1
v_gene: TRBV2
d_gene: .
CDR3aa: CASSPTGNTEAFF
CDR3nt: TGTGCCAGCAGCCCTACAGGGAACACTGAAGCTTTCTTT

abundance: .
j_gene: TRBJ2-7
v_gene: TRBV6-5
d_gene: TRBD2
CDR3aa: CASSAPQGGSYEQYF
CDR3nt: TGTGCCAGCAGTGCCCCCCAGGGAGGGTCCTACGAGCAGTACTTC

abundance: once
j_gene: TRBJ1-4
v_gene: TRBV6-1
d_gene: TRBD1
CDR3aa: CASSESRTGSEKLFF
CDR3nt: TGTGCCAGCAGTGAATCGAGGACAGGGTCTGAAAAACTGTTTTTT

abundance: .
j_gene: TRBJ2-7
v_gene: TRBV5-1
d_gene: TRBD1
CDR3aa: CASSLVTGAAGVEQYF
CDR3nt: TGCGCCAGCAGCTTAGTAACAGGGGCCGCCGGGGTAGAGCAGTACTTC

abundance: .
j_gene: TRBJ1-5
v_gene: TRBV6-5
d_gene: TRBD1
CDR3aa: CASSSGQMISEPQHF
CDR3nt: TGTGCCAGCAGCTCGGGACAGATGATTTCGGAGCCCCAGCATTTT

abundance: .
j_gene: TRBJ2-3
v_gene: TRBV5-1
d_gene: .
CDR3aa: CASSLKTDTQYF
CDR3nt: TGCGCCAGCAGCTTGAAGACAGATACGCAGTATTTT

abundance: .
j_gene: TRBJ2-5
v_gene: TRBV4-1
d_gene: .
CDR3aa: CASSYTRGETQYF
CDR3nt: TGCGCCAGCAGCTACACTAGGGGAGAGACCCAGTACTTC

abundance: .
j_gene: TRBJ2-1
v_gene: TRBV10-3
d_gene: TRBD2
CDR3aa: CATARLASNEQFF
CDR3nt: TGTGCCACCGCCCGACTAGCATCAAATGAGCAGTTCTTC

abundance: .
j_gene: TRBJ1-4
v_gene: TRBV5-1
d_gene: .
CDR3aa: CASSLVLQGGEEKLFF
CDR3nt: TGCGCCAGCAGCTTGGTATTGCAGGGAGGAGAGGAAAAACTGTTTTTT

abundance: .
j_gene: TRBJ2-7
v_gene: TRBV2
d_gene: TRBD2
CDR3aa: CASSAFGTSGRTGSYEQYF
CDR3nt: TGTGCCAGCAGTGCCTTCGGGACTAGCGGGAGGACGGGCTCCTACGAGCAGTACTTC

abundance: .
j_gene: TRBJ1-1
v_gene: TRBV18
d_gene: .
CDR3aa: CASSPDPDTEAFF
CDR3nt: TGTGCCAGCTCCCCGGACCCGGACACTGAAGCTTTCTTT

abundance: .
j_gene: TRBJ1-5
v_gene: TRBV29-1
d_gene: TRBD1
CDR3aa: CSFRGHRGQPQHF
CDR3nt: TGCAGCTTCCGGGGGCACAGGGGACAGCCCCAGCATTTT

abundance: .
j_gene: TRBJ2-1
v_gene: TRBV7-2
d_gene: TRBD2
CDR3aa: CASSNRTSRRGEQFF
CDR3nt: TGTGCCAGCAGCAACCGGACTAGTAGGCGCGGTGAGCAGTTCTTC

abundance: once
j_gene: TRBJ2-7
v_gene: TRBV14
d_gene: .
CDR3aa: CASSGQHLGYEQYF
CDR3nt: TGTGCCAGCAGCGGCCAGCACCTAGGTTACGAGCAGTACTTC

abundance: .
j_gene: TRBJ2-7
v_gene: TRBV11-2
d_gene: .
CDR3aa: CASSSPATGWEQYF
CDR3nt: TGTGCCAGCAGCTCCCCCGCTACAGGGTGGGAGCAGTACTTC

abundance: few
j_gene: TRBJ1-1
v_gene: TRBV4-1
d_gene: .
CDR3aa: CASSRTVADTEAFF
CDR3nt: TGCGCCAGCAGCCGGACAGTCGCTGACACTGAAGCTTTCTTT

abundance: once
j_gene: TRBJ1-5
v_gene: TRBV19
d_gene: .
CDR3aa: CASSGPRVYSNQPQHF
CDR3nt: TGTGCCAGTAGTGGTCCCCGGGTTTATAGCAATCAGCCCCAGCATTTT

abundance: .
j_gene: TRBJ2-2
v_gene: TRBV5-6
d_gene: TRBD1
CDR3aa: CASSSGQGAGGELFF
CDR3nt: TGTGCCAGCAGCTCTGGACAGGGGGCGGGCGGGGAGCTGTTTTTT

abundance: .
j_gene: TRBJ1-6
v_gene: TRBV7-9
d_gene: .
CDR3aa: CASSSGRGDNSPLHF
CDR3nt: TGTGCCAGCAGCTCAGGGCGGGGCGATAATTCACCCCTCCACTTT

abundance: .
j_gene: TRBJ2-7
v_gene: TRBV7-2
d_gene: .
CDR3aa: CASSSGGFAGSYEQYF
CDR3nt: TGTGCCAGCAGCTCAGGAGGGTTTGCCGGCTCCTACGAGCAGTACTTC

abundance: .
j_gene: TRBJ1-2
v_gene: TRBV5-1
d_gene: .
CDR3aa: CASSLTANYGYTF
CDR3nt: TGCGCCAGCAGCTTGACGGCAAACTATGGCTACACCTTC

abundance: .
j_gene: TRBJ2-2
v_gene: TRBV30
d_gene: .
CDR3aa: CAWRGWMGGAGELFF
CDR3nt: TGTGCCTGGAGAGGGTGGATGGGGGGCGCCGGGGAGCTGTTTTTT

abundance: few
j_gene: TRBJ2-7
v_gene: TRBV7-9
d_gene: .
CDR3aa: CASSNLLLAYEQYF
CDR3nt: TGTGCCAGCAGCAATTTGCTCCTAGCCTACGAGCAGTACTTC

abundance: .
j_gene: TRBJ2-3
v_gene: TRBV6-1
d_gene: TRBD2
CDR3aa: CASSESSGSTDTQYF
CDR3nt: TGTGCCAGCAGTGAATCTAGCGGGAGCACAGATACGCAGTATTTT

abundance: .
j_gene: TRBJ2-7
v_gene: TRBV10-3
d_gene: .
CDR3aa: CAISGTLRTEQYF
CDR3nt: TGTGCCATCAGTGGAACCCTTAGGACCGAGCAGTACTTC

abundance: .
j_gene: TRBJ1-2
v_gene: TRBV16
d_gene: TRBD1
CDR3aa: CASSPTGGTYGYTF
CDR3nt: TGTGCCAGCAGCCCTACAGGGGGAACATATGGCTACACCTTC

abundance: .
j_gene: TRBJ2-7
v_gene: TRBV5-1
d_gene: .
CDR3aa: CASSLGGEQYF
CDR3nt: TGCGCCAGCAGCTTGGGGGGTGAGCAGTACTTC

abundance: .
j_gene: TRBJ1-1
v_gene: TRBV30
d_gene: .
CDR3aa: CAWSLPQGWVNLEKAFF
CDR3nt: TGTGCCTGGAGTCTTCCCCAGGGCTGGGTTAACCTGGAAAAAGCTTTCTTT

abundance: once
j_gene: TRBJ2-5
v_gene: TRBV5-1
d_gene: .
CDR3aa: CATGQDPQQQETQYF
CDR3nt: TGCGCCACCGGACAAGACCCGCAGCAACAAGAGACCCAGTACTTC

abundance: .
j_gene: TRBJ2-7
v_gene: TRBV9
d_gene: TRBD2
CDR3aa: CASSRTSGRMGYEQYF
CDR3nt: TGTGCCAGCAGCCGGACTAGCGGGAGAATGGGCTACGAGCAGTACTTC

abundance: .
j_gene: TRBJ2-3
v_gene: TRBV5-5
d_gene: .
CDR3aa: CASSLPYSVEVEDTQYF
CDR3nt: TGTGCCAGCAGCTTGCCGTACAGCGTCGAGGTCGAAGATACGCAGTATTTT

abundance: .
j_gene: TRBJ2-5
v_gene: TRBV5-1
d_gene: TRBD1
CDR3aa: CASSSGQGFETQYF
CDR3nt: TGCGCCAGCAGCTCGGGACAGGGTTTTGAGACCCAGTACTTC

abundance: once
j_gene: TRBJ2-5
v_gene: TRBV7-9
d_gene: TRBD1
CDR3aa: CASSIQTGFQETQYF
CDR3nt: TGTGCCAGCAGCATACAGACAGGGTTCCAAGAGACCCAGTACTTC

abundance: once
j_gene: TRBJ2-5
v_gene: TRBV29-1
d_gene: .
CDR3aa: CSVEGLSEAQYF
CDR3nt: TGCAGCGTCGAGGGCCTGAGTGAGGCCCAGTACTTC

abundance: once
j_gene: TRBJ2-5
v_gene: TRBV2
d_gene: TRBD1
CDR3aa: CASSEAVFGTGMGETQYF
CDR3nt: TGTGCCAGCAGCGAAGCAGTTTTCGGGACAGGGATGGGGGAGACCCAGTACTTC

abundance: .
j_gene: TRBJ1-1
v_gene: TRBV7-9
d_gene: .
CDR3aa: CASSDTRDEAFF
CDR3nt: TGTGCCAGCAGCGACACAAGAGATGAAGCTTTCTTT